A single sample is the source of the 22 T cell receptor beta chains below, sequenced in a study of T cell responses to AZD1222 COVID-19 vaccine. Using immunoSEQ multiplex PCR, the repertoire was profiled, and TCRdb retains in-frame clones only, with some absent. The sample lists roughly 130,000 clones; roughly 94% were seen once. Sequencing used peripheral blood, obtained on day 0 of AZD1222 vaccination. All receptors come from an adult in good health.

A single count supports this clone. The V and J genes are TRBV7-2 and TRBJ1-2; D not certain. Germline V gives CDR1 SGHTA, CDR2 FQGNSA. V was trimmed by 4 bases and J by 1 base, leaving 7 bases between them. The CDR3 runs to 13 residues. The CDR3: CASSSTVNYGYTF. CDR3 bases: TGTGCCAGCAGCTCCACAGTTAACTATGGCTACACCTTC. Variable domain in full (rest from reference TRBV7-2 and TRBJ1-2): GAGVSQSPSNKVTEKGKDVELRCDPISGHTALYWYRQSLGQGLEFLIYFQGNSAPDKSGLPSDRFSAERTGGSVSTLTIQRTQQEDSAVYLCASSSTVNYGYTFGSGTRLTVV.

The sample holds a few counts of this clone. The sample holds other DNA sequences that translate to the same CDR3. The rearrangement joins TRBV11-2 to TRBJ2-5; D possibly corresponds to TRBD2 (5 bases). Trimming shortened V by 1 base and J by 3 bases, and 6 bases separated the two germline ends. The CDR3 extends over 13 amino acids. Germline V gene data show CDR1 as SGHAT and CDR2 as FQNNGV. DNA for the CDR3: TGTGCCAGCAGCTTAGGGGAGAAAGAGACCCAGTACTTC. As protein: CASSLGEKETQYF.

The sample holds one count of this clone. The chain carries TRBV28 and TRBJ1-2; D unclear. V lost 3 bases and J lost 6, with 8 bases in between. The CDR3 spans 12 residues. Germline-derived CDR1 and CDR2 are MDHEN and SYDVKM. CDR3 amino acids: CASSFMADGYTF. Written as DNA, the CDR3 is TGTGCCAGCAGTTTTATGGCAGATGGCTACACCTTC.

The V call is TRBV19, the J call TRBJ2-1, with 9 bases fitting TRBD1. V lost 6 bases, J lost 4 bases, and 1 base stayed unmatched. CDR1 and CDR2 (germline): LNHDA, SQIVND (reference sequence). This CDR3 contains 13 residues. The CDR3: CASSGQGYNEQFF. CDR3 DNA sequence: TGTGCCAGTAGCGGACAGGGGTACAATGAGCAGTTCTTC.

The chain joins TRBV6-2 or TRBV6-3 to TRBJ2-6, with D possibly matching TRBD2 (5 bases). V lost 7 bases to trimming and J lost 0 bases, with 13 bases between them. The germline gives CDR1 MNHEY, CDR2 SVGEGT. This CDR3 has 16 amino acids. The CDR3 region is CASTPSDFSGANVLTF. CDR3 DNA: TGTGCCAGCACCCCCTCGGACTTCTCTGGGGCCAACGTCCTGACTTTC.

The rearrangement links TRBV19 to TRBJ1-6, with D hard to call. V lost 5 bases and J 9 bases, leaving 8 bases between the germline ends. Germline assignment: CDR1 LNHDA and CDR2 SQIVND (reference sequence). CDR3 length: 12 amino acids. The chain's CDR3 is CASSAGPSPLHF. The CDR3 coding sequence is TGTGCCAGTAGTGCCGGGCCTTCACCCCTCCACTTT.

This rearrangement joins TRBV19 to TRBJ1-3; D is unresolved. The CDR3 sequence is 14 residues long. CDR1 LNHDA and CDR2 SQIVND come from the germline V gene (reference sequence). The V end lost 3 bases, the J end lost 1 base, and 7 bases lay between the germline ends. DNA for the CDR3: TGTGCCAGTAGTATTATTCAGTCTGGAAACACCATATATTTT. Protein: CASSIIQSGNTIYF.

The count of this clone is one. The chain joins TRBV14 to TRBJ1-1; D gene ambiguous. The ends were cut back, 10 bases at V and 11 bases at J, with 17 bases in the middle. The CDR3 extends over 11 amino acids. Germline V lookup: CDR1 SGHDN, CDR2 FVKESK. CDR3: CATKGWVRAFF. Written as DNA, the CDR3 is TGTGCCACCAAAGGGTGGGTGCGTGCTTTCTTT. Full variable domain (outside the CDR3, taken from reference TRBV14 and TRBJ1-1): EAGVTQFPSHSVIEKGQTVTLRCDPISGHDNLYWYRRVMGKEIKFLLHFVKESKQDESGMPNNRFLAERTGGTYSTLKVQPAELEDSGVYFCATKGWVRAFFGQGTRLTVV.

This clone showed up just once. The CDR3: CASSLMLTSSDEQYF. The CDR3 region has the DNA TGCGCCAGCAGCCTAATGTTGACTAGTTCCGACGAGCAGTACTTC. The chain employs TRBV5-1 and TRBJ2-7, with a tentative D call TRBD2 (6 bases). The V and J ends lost 4 bases and 5 bases respectively, with 19 bases between them. The germline V gene has CDR1 SGHRS and CDR2 YFSETQ. The length of the CDR3 is 15 residues. Together with reference TRBV5-1 and TRBJ2-7, the CDR3 gives the full variable domain: KAGVTQTPRYLIKTRGQQVTLSCSPISGHRSVSWYQQTPGQGLQFLFEYFSETQRNKGNFPGRFSGRQFSNSRSEMNVSTLELGDSALYLCASSLMLTSSDEQYFGPGTRLTVT.

This clone was observed once. The chain combines TRBV7-2 with TRBJ1-2, with TRBD1 identical over 7 bases. This CDR3 comprises 15 residues. Germline V gene lookup returns CDR1 SGHTA and CDR2 FQGNSA. Trimming at V came to 5 bases and at J to 8 bases, leaving 14 bases not matched to a gene. The DNA for the CDR3 is TGTGCCAGCAGCCCTGGGGGGGTAGGGGGCGAGGGCTACACCTTC. Translated, it gives CASSPGGVGGEGYTF.

This clone was seen a few times. The rearrangement links TRBV4-2 to TRBJ2-5; a possible D gene is TRBD2 (6 bases). CDR3 length equals 16 residues. V lost 0 bases and J lost 5, with 16 bases in between. The germline gives CDR1 LGHNA, CDR2 YNFKEQ. The CDR3 loop reads CASSQDRRAGRETQYF. The CDR3 DNA reads TGTGCCAGCAGCCAAGATCGGCGGGCAGGGAGGGAGACCCAGTACTTC.

This clone was counted a single time. The CDR3: CAIRAGTNSNQPQHF. The DNA of the CDR3 is TGTGCCATCAGAGCCGGGACCAACAGCAATCAGCCCCAGCATTTT. The chain carries TRBV10-3 and TRBJ1-5, with D possibly TRBD1 on 5 matching bases. V was pared by 6 bases and J by 1 base, with 13 bases between. CDR3 length: 15 residues. Germline lookup yields CDR1 ENHRY and CDR2 SYGVKD.

V and J are TRBV6-5 and TRBJ2-1; no definite D call. This CDR3 region has 13 residues. V gave up 2 bases and J gave up 7 bases, with 9 bases separating them. Germline V gene data show CDR1 as MNHEY and CDR2 as SVGAGI. Here the CDR3 DNA reads TGTGCCAGCAGTTACAGTGGCAGAAATGAGCAGTTCTTC. This codes for CASSYSGRNEQFF.

The chain recombines TRBV5-1 with TRBJ2-2; unclear D gene. Germline-derived CDR1 and CDR2 are SGHRS and YFSETQ. Trimming pared 3 bases from V and 2 bases from J, leaving 8 bases between. The CDR3 is 14 residues long. The CDR3 here is CASSWAINTGELFF. The CDR3 bases are TGCGCCAGCAGCTGGGCGATTAACACCGGGGAGCTGTTTTTT.

This clone was counted between two and nine times. V and J are TRBV18 and TRBJ1-2, with 10 positions matching TRBD1. Germline V lookup: CDR1 KGHSH, CDR2 LQKENI. V trimming: 3 bases; J trimming: 9 bases; junction bases outside the gene matches: 10. The CDR3 length is 15 residues. The CDR3 spells CASSPGTGDVGSYTF. Written as DNA, the CDR3 is TGTGCCAGCTCACCGGGGACAGGGGACGTTGGTAGCTACACCTTC.

The V call is TRBV5-1, the J call TRBJ2-7, with 10 bases identical to TRBD1. Germline CDR1 and CDR2: SGHRS and YFSETQ. The CDR3 length is 15 residues. Trimming at V came to 0 bases and at J to 6 bases, leaving 6 bases not matched to a gene. In DNA, the CDR3 is TGCGCCAGCAGCTTGGCCGGGACAGGGGTCGGCGAGCAGTACTTC. Translated: CASSLAGTGVGEQYF.

This chain joins TRBV10-1 and TRBJ2-7; D is perhaps TRBD2 (5 bases). V lost 2 bases, J lost 0 bases, and 14 bases lay in between. Germline loops: CDR1 WNHNN, CDR2 SYGVQD (reference sequence). This CDR3 has 16 residues. The CDR3 region is CASSEPGMGRSYEQYF. CDR3 DNA: TGCGCCAGCAGTGAGCCGGGAATGGGCCGCTCCTACGAGCAGTACTTC.

This chain connects TRBV3-1 (or the pseudogene TRBV3-2) to TRBJ1-1; D is undetermined. The V end was cut by 3 bases, the J end by 3 bases, with 14 bases between. CDR3 size: 15 residues. Per germline, CDR1 LGHDT and CDR2 YNNKEL (reference sequence). The CDR3 nucleotides read TGTGCCAGCAGCCAGTCAAATAGTCGTCACACTGAAGCTTTCTTT. Amino acids: CASSQSNSRHTEAFF.

The V and J genes are TRBV11-1 and TRBJ2-1; 8 bases map to TRBD1. The CDR3 totals 13 residues. Losses at the gene ends were 5 bases for V and 11 bases for J; bases not matched to a gene: 8. Germline values: CDR1 SGHAT, CDR2 FQDESV (reference sequence). CDR3 DNA: TGTGCCAGCAGCATTGACAGGGGACAGAAGCAGTTCTTC. It codes for CASSIDRGQKQFF.

This clone came up once. This chain uses TRBV6-5 with TRBJ2-6; D is unresolved. Trimming shortened V by 5 bases and J by 4 bases, and 6 bases separated the two germline ends. Germline lookup yields CDR1 MNHEY and CDR2 SVGAGI. The CDR3 length is 13 residues. In DNA, the CDR3 is TGTGCCAGCAGTCCCCTGGGGGCCAACGTCCTGACTTTC. Its translation is CASSPLGANVLTF.

The chain recombines TRBV7-2 with TRBJ1-5; 10 bases line up with TRBD1. Looked up from germline, CDR1 is SGHTA and CDR2 is FQGNSA. Germline trimming cut 5 bases from V and 0 bases from J; bases unmatched to any gene: 10. The CDR3 has 18 amino acids. This chain's CDR3 is CASSPRDRGTNSNQPQHF. In DNA, the CDR3 is TGTGCCAGCAGCCCCCGGGACAGGGGCACAAATAGCAATCAGCCCCAGCATTTT. Full variable domain (rest looked up from reference TRBV7-2 and TRBJ1-5): GAGVSQSPSNKVTEKGKDVELRCDPISGHTALYWYRQSLGQGLEFLIYFQGNSAPDKSGLPSDRFSAERTGGSVSTLTIQRTQQEDSAVYLCASSPRDRGTNSNQPQHFGDGTRLSIL.

The rearrangement uses TRBV11-2 and TRBJ1-1; the D gene is possibly TRBD1 (5 bases). The V gene lost 0 bases and the J gene lost 4 bases, with 9 bases spanning the gap. The CDR3 loop spans 14 amino acids. The V gene's germline CDR1 is SGHAT and CDR2 FQNNGV. CDR3 DNA: TGTGCCAGCAGCTTAGAACGGACATCCACTGAAGCTTTCTTT. Translation gives CASSLERTSTEAFF.